The clone carrying this TCR beta chain was recorded at least ten times. A single record per CDR3 protein comes from TCRdb applying MiXCR to the RT-PCR reads. The repertoire consists of about 680,000 distinct CDR3 sequences, with 13% to 15% occurring once and the leading ten covering 3.6%. The germline V and J ends were trimmed by 6 bases and 5 bases, with 18 bases remaining between them. Germline CDR1 and CDR2: SQVTM and ANQGSEA. The CDR3 has 14 residues. The chain is built from TRBV29-1 and TRBJ2-3; no reliable D call. Sequenced material: memory CD4+ T cells from blood. The sequence was obtained from a female donor in good health, serving as a healthy control. CDR3 protein: CSVVNMDPRDTQYF. CDR3 DNA: TGCAGCGTGGTGAACATGGACCCGAGAGATACGCAGTATTTT.